This T cell receptor beta chain derives from a study of T-cell memory formation after mild COVID-19. A single record per CDR3 protein comes from TCRdb applying MiXCR to the 5' RACE reads. The sample includes around 530,000 distinct CDR3 sequences, less than 25% seen only once; the top ten take 8.4%. Trimming left V 0 bases short and J 2 bases short, with 11 bases between. CDR3 length equals 16 residues. Germline CDR1 is SGDLS and CDR2 is YYNGEE. The sequencing input was PBMCs or a T cell subset sorted from them (not recorded which). This TCR was recovered from an adult woman who had mild COVID-19 (a few samples of this study predate the infection). Cell type and time point are not known. The rearrangement links TRBV9 to TRBJ2-2, with a weak D call TRBD2 (5 bases). CDR3 DNA sequence: TGTGCCAGCAGCGTAGGGGCTAGCCCAAACACCGGGGAGCTGTTTTTT. Translating it yields CASSVGASPNTGELFF. Combining the CDR3 with reference TRBV9 and TRBJ2-2 gives the whole variable domain DSGVTQTPKHLITATGQRVTLRCSPRSGDLSVYWYQQSLDQGLQFLIQYYNGEERAKGNILERFSAQQFPDLHSELNLSSLELGDSALYFCASSVGASPNTGELFFGEGSRLTVL.